What follows is one TCR beta chain and its context. Its antigen is not known. Following a re-call of the 5' RACE reads, TCRdb has one entry per CDR3 protein and lacks DNA. The sample totals 550,000 to 600,000 distinct CDR3 sequences; its top ten clones hold around 3.3%. The data belong to a study of T cells expressing NK-cell markers. Study as a whole: Sorted CD3+CD56-NKG2C+, CD3+CD56+NKG2C+ and CD3+CD56+NKG2C- T cells supplied the TCR beta repertoires. Sequenced donors, eight in total, included seven who were HCMV-seropositive and one who was seronegative.

Findings and limits, study-wide: These clonotypes, the leaders elsewhere, also led the CD3+CD56-NKG2C+ fraction in four donors.

The sequenced sample was blood T cells: a sorted CD56 or NKG2C T cell subset, CD4+ or CD8+ T cells, or bulk PBMC T cells (not recorded which). This clonotype was sampled from a young man in good health.

The CDR3 is CASSPYGTPRDTQYF. V gene TRBV18 combines with J gene TRBJ2-3; checking the TCRdb D call of TRBD1 is not possible without DNA. Germline-derived CDR1 and CDR2 are KGHSH and LQKENI. The CDR3 totals 15 residues.